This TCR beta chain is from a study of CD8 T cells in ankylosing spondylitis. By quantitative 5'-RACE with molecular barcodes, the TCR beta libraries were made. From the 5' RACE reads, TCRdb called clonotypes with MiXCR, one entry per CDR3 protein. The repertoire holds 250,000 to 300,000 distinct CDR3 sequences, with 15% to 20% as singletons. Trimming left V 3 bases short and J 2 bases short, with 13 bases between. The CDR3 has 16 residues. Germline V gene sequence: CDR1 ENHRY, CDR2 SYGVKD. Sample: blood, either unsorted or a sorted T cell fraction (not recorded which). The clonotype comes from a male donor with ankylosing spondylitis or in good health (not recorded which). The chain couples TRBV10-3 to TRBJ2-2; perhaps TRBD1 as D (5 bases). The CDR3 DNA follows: TGTGCCATCAGTGATACGTGGACAATAAACACCGGGGAGCTGTTTTTT. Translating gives CAISDTWTINTGELFF.